The 19 T cell receptor beta chains reported below all come from one sample, sequenced in a study of vaccination effects on CD4 cells after COVID-19. Method: immunoSEQ multiplex PCR; TCRdb's copy keeps in-frame clones and lacks some. In the table there are tens of thousands of clones, around 81% of which are singletons. ViraFEST assay sequencing came after antigen-specific CD4+ T cells were expanded with viral peptide pools. Having been cultured for less than 12 days, the cells underwent CD4+ T cell isolation. Every participant took two doses of the BNT162b2 or mRNA-1273 vaccine. These receptors have no known antigen. The starting material was CD4+ T cells from PBMCs cultured with HCoV-229E spike peptides, obtained after COVID-19 vaccination. The receptors originated from a human donor who received a COVID-19 vaccine.

This clone has only one observation. The chain carries TRBV2 and TRBJ1-5; D not resolved. Per the germline V gene, CDR1 is SNHLY and CDR2 is FYNNEI. This CDR3 is 14 amino acids long. The germline V and J ends were trimmed by 4 bases and 2 bases, with 9 bases remaining between them. In DNA form, the CDR3 reads TGTGCCAGCAGTGTAGCAAGGGGCAATCAGCCCCAGCATTTT. Translation: CASSVARGNQPQHF. The full variable domain, its missing parts supplied by reference TRBV2 and TRBJ1-5, is EPEVTQTPSHQVTQMGQEVILRCVPISNHLYFYWYRQILGQKVEFLVSFYNNEISEKSEIFDDQFSVERPDGSNFTLKIRSTKLEDSAMYFCASSVARGNQPQHFGDGTRLSIL.

V gene TRBV5-1 combines with J gene TRBJ1-2; D is ambiguous. The germline CDR1 and CDR2 sequences are SGHRS and YFSETQ. CDR3 length: 15 residues. Trimming left V 0 bases short and J 4 bases short, with 13 bases between. This CDR3 is CASSLDPGSGYGYTF. CDR3 DNA: TGCGCCAGCAGCTTGGATCCGGGATCGGGCTATGGCTACACCTTC.

This clone was observed a single time. The chain has TRBV5-1 and TRBJ2-5, with D perhaps TRBD1 (6 bases). CDR3 length: 15 residues. Trimming took off 0 bases at V and 4 bases at J, with 13 bases between the two ends. Germline V gene lookup returns CDR1 SGHRS and CDR2 YFSETQ. The CDR3 region is CASSLGGQTAETQYF. CDR3 DNA: TGCGCCAGCAGCTTGGGGGGGCAGACAGCAGAGACCCAGTACTTC.

The chain joins TRBV18 to TRBJ2-7; 8 bases align to TRBD1. The trim removed 5 bases at V and 1 base at J, leaving 19 bases unmatched. This CDR3 comprises 19 residues. Germline V gives CDR1 KGHSH, CDR2 LQKENI. The CDR3 spells CASSCPPDREFRRSYEQYV. The DNA of the CDR3 is TGTGCCAGCTCATGCCCCCCGGACAGGGAGTTCCGAAGGTCCTACGAGCAGTACGTC.

The chain has TRBV7-9 and TRBJ1-2; D not resolved. Germline lookup yields CDR1 SEHNR and CDR2 FQNEAQ (reference sequence). CDR3 length equals 12 residues. The CDR3 DNA reads TGTGCGGCGCGGGAGGAGGGCTATGGCTACACCTTC. As protein: CAAREEGYGYTF.

This clone was observed a handful of times. In the same sample, other DNA sequences code for this CDR3. The V call is TRBV28, the J call TRBJ2-7; 8 bases are a match to TRBD2. The CDR3 spans 16 residues. Unmatched junction bases numbered 8, after V lost 3 bases and J lost 1 base. Germline V gene data show CDR1 as MDHEN and CDR2 as SYDVKM. CDR3 loop: CASSFSLAGLSYEQYV. The CDR3 region has the DNA TGTGCCAGCAGTTTCTCTTTAGCGGGGTTGTCCTACGAGCAGTACGTC.

V and J are TRBV4-1 and TRBJ2-7; 7 bases map to TRBD1. CDR1 is MGHRA, CDR2 YSYEKL, per germline. Trimming at V came to 3 bases and at J to 5 bases, leaving 7 bases not matched to a gene. The CDR3 sequence is 14 residues long. Here the CDR3 reads CASSQQTGIHEQYV. The CDR3 nucleotides are TGCGCCAGCAGCCAGCAGACAGGGATACACGAGCAGTACGTC.

A few counts support this clone. This chain uses TRBV5-1 with TRBJ2-2, with 7 bases fitting TRBD2. The J segment lost 0 bases and the V segment lost 3 bases, leaving 2 bases of the junction unmatched. CDR1 is SGHRS and CDR2 is YFSETQ in the germline V gene. The CDR3 totals 15 residues. The CDR3 bases are TGCGCCAGCAGCTCGACTAGCTCGAACACCGGGGAGCTGTTTTTT. It translates to CASSSTSSNTGELFF.

There are a few counts of this clone. The genes are TRBV2 and TRBJ1-5; D is perhaps TRBD1 (6 bases). Per germline, CDR1 SNHLY and CDR2 FYNNEI. The CDR3 totals 13 residues. V dropped 6 bases and J dropped 4 bases, with 10 bases sitting between them. CDR3 bases: TGTGCCAGCAGATATCAGGGGAATCAGCCCCAGCATTTT. This translates into CASRYQGNQPQHF.

The chain employs TRBV5-6 and TRBJ1-4; the D is unclear. V was trimmed by 4 bases and J by 0 bases, leaving 10 bases between them. Germline V gene data show CDR1 as SGHDT and CDR2 as YYEEEE. There are 15 residues in the CDR3. The CDR3, as DNA: TGTGCCAGCAGCACGCGGGTTGCAACTAATGAAAAACTGTTTTTT. Its protein is CASSTRVATNEKLFF.

This clone was picked up a small number of times. The rearrangement joins TRBV19 to TRBJ1-2, with TRBD1 matching over 7 bases. In germline, CDR1 is LNHDA, CDR2 SQIVND (reference sequence). J gave up 4 bases and V 4 bases, and 6 bases lay outside the gene matches. This CDR3 contains 14 residues. This chain's CDR3 is CASSRGDRSYGYTF. DNA of the CDR3: TGTGCCAGTAGTAGGGGGGACAGATCCTATGGCTACACCTTC.

The chain combines TRBV24-1 with TRBJ2-5; D possibly uses TRBD1 or TRBD2 (5 bases each). This CDR3 is built from 15 residues. Germline V gives CDR1 KGHDR, CDR2 SFDVKD. Trimming stripped 2 bases from V and 4 bases from J, with 13 bases between. The CDR3 DNA reads as TGTGCCACCAGTGATTCTGAGAGGGGTGGAGAGACCCAGTACTTC. Translation: CATSDSERGGETQYF.

This chain connects TRBV5-1 to TRBJ1-4; a weak D match, TRBD1 (6 bases). CDR1 and CDR2 (germline): SGHRS, YFSETQ. V was clipped by 0 bases and J by 8 bases, with 20 bases between them. This CDR3 contains 17 residues. CDR3 amino acids: CASSLDIRVGGLEKLFF. CDR3 DNA sequence: TGCGCCAGCAGCTTGGATATCCGAGTGGGGGGGCTAGAAAAACTGTTTTTT.

This clone was detected only a few times. The genes are TRBV3-1 (or the pseudogene TRBV3-2) and TRBJ1-3; the match to TRBD1 covers 8 bases. The trim removed 6 bases at V and 2 bases at J, leaving 3 bases unmatched. The CDR3 spans 14 residues. From germline, CDR1 is LGHDT and CDR2 YNNKEL (reference sequence). DNA of the CDR3: TGTGCCAGCAGTCGACAGGGGACTGGAAACACCATATATTTT. It codes for CASSRQGTGNTIYF.

This clone was found once. This chain connects TRBV20-1 to TRBJ1-5, with a possible D match to TRBD1 (5 bases). Germline V CDR1 and CDR2: DFQATT, SNEGSKA (reference sequence). This CDR3 comprises 11 residues. The V end was cut by 1 base, the J end by 8 bases, with 6 bases between. CDR3 sequence (DNA): TGCAGTGCTAGAGGAGGGGAGCCCCAGCATTTT. Residues: CSARGGEPQHF.

In regard to this clone: At one end the junction does not follow the germline gene, possibly because of a read error. This chain joins TRBV12-3 or TRBV12-4 and TRBJ1-2, with no clear D. The length of the CDR3 is 12 residues. CDR3 nucleotide sequence: TGTGCCAGCACTTTAGTGAGGGCCGGCTACACCTTC. Translated, it gives CASTLVRAGYTF.

Regarding this clone: The junction departs from the called germline gene at one end, perhaps through a read error. This chain links TRBV20-1 with TRBJ2-5; 8 bases match TRBD1. From germline, CDR1 is DFQATT and CDR2 SNEGSKA (reference sequence). There are 10 residues in the CDR3. The CDR3 loop is CSASQDRAHF. The CDR3 DNA is TGCAGTGCTAGTCAGGACAGGGCACACTTC.

This clone was counted a single time. This chain uses TRBV6-5 with TRBJ2-7; the match to TRBD2 covers 9 bases. Germline V gene lookup returns CDR1 MNHEY and CDR2 SVGAGI. After removal of 5 bases from V and 3 bases from J, the junction contained 5 bases not matched to a gene. The CDR3 is made up of 14 amino acids. The CDR3 loop reads CASSPGTSNYEQYV. CDR3 DNA sequence: TGTGCCAGCAGTCCCGGGACTAGCAACTACGAGCAGTACGTC.

V gene TRBV24-1 combines with J gene TRBJ2-1; 10 positions agree with TRBD1. Per the germline V gene, CDR1 is KGHDR and CDR2 is SFDVKD. V was pared by 4 bases and J by 8 bases, with 10 bases of the junction left unmatched. The CDR3 extends over 16 amino acids. The CDR3 loop is CATSETGGAMEDEQFF. CDR3 sequence (DNA): TGTGCCACCAGTGAGACAGGGGGCGCGATGGAGGATGAGCAGTTCTTC.